The sequence of this T cell receptor (beta chain) was determined in a study of PD-1 blockade in classical Hodgkin lymphoma. Trimming cost V 5 bases and J 2 bases; bases outside gene matches: 6. The CDR3 has 15 amino acids. Germline-derived CDR1 and CDR2 are SGHNT and YENEEA. Generated by immunoSEQ multiplex PCR, the TCRdb table keeps only in-frame clones and is missing some. The repertoire holds 89,000 or so clones, with 80% to 95% as singletons. Each patient's relapse followed autologous stem cell transplantation, and brentuximab vedotin exposure varied. Best outcomes ranged across complete response, partial response and progressive disease.

The genes are TRBV11-3 and TRBJ2-1, with TRBD1 identical over 7 bases. The clonotype comes from a human donor with classical Hodgkin lymphoma. The sample was peripheral blood mononuclear cells (PBMCs), taken before the second cycle of nivolumab. The CDR3 nucleotides are TGTGCCAGCAGCGTTACAGGGGAAACCTACAATGAGCAGTTCTTC. The encoded protein is CASSVTGETYNEQFF.